This T cell receptor (beta chain) came from a study of TIL therapy for anti-PD-1-resistant metastatic lung cancer. Study-wide context: Median tumor PD-L1 proportion score was about 5.9%. By whole-exome sequencing, median non-synonymous tumor mutation burden was around 1.5 mutations per megabase. Findings of the study overall: Many TIL product clones were absent from baseline tumor, suggesting clonal contraction.

As for time point: pre-treatment sample, taken before nivolumab and TIL therapy. The tumor samples were excised metastases, mostly pleural nodules or supraclavicular lymph nodes. The immunoSEQ assay was v3. Survey-level samples got 2 million to 2.5 million read pairs; deep-level samples got roughly 4.5-6.5 million. This table comes from immunoSEQ multiplex PCR, and its TCRdb copy is limited to in-frame clones, with some not included. The repertoire holds 7,000 to 9,000 clones, roughly 74% seen once, with less than 9% in the top ten. Turning to this clone: Its specificity is unknown.

Sequencing used tumor tissue, obtained at baseline. This clonotype was obtained from a person aged 25 to 85 with non-small cell lung cancer.

The CDR3 loop reads CASSISSGSLNEQFF. The CDR3 bases are TGTGCCAGTAGTATCTCTAGCGGGAGTCTCAATGAGCAGTTCTTC. The chain is built from TRBV19 and TRBJ2-1; 10 bases align to TRBD2. This CDR3 has 15 amino acids. V trimming: 3 bases; J trimming: 6 bases; junction bases outside the gene matches: 5. Germline CDR1 LNHDA, CDR2 SQIVND (reference sequence).